What follows are 9 T cell receptor beta chains derived from one specimen sequenced in a study of shared clonotypes between healthy human individuals. The data were produced by immunoSEQ multiplex PCR, yet TCRdb's version contains in-frame clones alone and is incomplete. The sample records some 1.1 million clones, approximately 77% being singletons. Sequencing was carried out using memory CD4+ T cells from PBMCs. Regarding subset: CD45RA-negative fraction. The origin of the receptors is a man aged 18 to 30 in good health. Some clones in this sample may be carry-over from other donors' samples.

The chain's CDR3 is CASSLNSPLEGEQFF. Here the CDR3 DNA reads TGTGCCAGCAGCCTAAATAGCCCACTTGAGGGAGAGCAGTTCTTC. J is TRBJ2-1 and V is TRBV7-9; weak D call: TRBD2 (5 bases). From germline, CDR1 is SEHNR and CDR2 FQNEAQ (reference sequence). The V end was cut by 5 bases, the J end by 10 bases, with 21 bases between. The CDR3 runs 15 residues.

This clone has just a few counts. The chain is built from TRBV2 and TRBJ2-5; D might be TRBD2 (5 bases). V was shortened by 5 bases and J by 4 bases, with 17 bases between the two germline ends. The CDR3 has 15 amino acids. CDR1 is SNHLY and CDR2 is FYNNEI in the germline V gene. CDR3: CASSPLRQRSETQYF. The CDR3 nucleotides are TGTGCCAGCAGTCCCCTGCGGCAGCGGTCAGAGACCCAGTACTTC.

The chain carries TRBV4-3 and TRBJ2-3; 11 bases line up with TRBD2. The CDR3 has 16 amino acids. Germline CDR1 is LGHNA and CDR2 is YSLEER. V shed 2 bases, J shed 5 bases, and the junction held 6 bases outside the gene matches. The CDR3 protein is CASSQLSGRAGDTQYF. The DNA for the CDR3 is TGCGCCAGCAGCCAACTTAGCGGGAGGGCCGGAGATACGCAGTATTTT.

The chain carries TRBV28 and TRBJ2-7, with 11 positions matching TRBD2. Trimming removed 3 bases from V and 4 bases from J; junction bases left unmatched: 14. This CDR3 has 18 residues. Germline V gives CDR1 MDHEN, CDR2 SYDVKM. CDR3 DNA: TGTGCCAGCAGTTTGGGCAGGGGGCGTCTAGCGGGAGGTTACGAGCAGTACTTC. This translates into CASSLGRGRLAGGYEQYF.

V and J are TRBV21-1 and TRBJ2-3; the table's D call, TRBD2, was not checked against the DNA. TRBV21-1 is noted as a pseudogene. The CDR3 length is 18 residues. The CDR3 here is CASSNTSGGWTSTDTQYF. CDR3 coding DNA: TGTGCCAGCAGCAATACGTCCGGGGGGTGGACTAGCACAGATACGCAGTATTTT.

In its sample, this clone was seen once. The rearrangement joins TRBV5-1 to TRBJ2-2; D is perhaps TRBD1 or TRBD2 (5 bases each). Germline-derived CDR1 and CDR2 are SGHRS and YFSETQ. V was pared by 0 bases and J by 6 bases, with 15 bases between. The CDR3 spans 16 residues. CDR3 sequence (DNA): TGCGCCAGCAGCTTGGCGTCAGGGAGAACACCCGGGGAGCTGTTTTTT. Translation: CASSLASGRTPGELFF.

This rearrangement joins TRBV6-5 to TRBJ1-1, with D perhaps TRBD1 (6 bases). The CDR3 is 15 amino acids. Germline CDR1 is MNHEY and CDR2 is SVGAGI. V gave up 0 bases and J gave up 4 bases, with 12 bases separating them. CDR3: CASSYSGATRTEAFF. DNA of the CDR3: TGTGCCAGCAGTTACTCGGGGGCGACGCGCACTGAAGCTTTCTTT.

The chain combines TRBV6-1 with TRBJ2-3, with TRBD1 matching over 11 bases. Germline CDR1 and CDR2: MNHNS and SASEGT. V shed 6 bases, J shed 1 base, and the junction held 3 bases outside the gene matches. The CDR3 has 15 residues. Here the CDR3 DNA reads TGTGCCAGCAGCGGGACAGGGGGTGGCACAGATACGCAGTATTTT. Amino acids: CASSGTGGGTDTQYF.

The chain recombines TRBV5-4 with TRBJ1-2, with 11 positions matching TRBD1. Trimming removed 4 bases from V and 10 bases from J; junction bases left unmatched: 12. The germline gives CDR1 SGHNT, CDR2 YYREEE (reference sequence). CDR3 length equals 15 residues. CDR3 loop: CASSAAGQGEYFYTF. CDR3 nucleotides: TGTGCCAGCAGCGCCGCGGGACAGGGGGAATACTTCTACACCTTC.